The clone carrying this T cell receptor beta chain was observed a handful of times. Its antigen is undetermined. This entry is derived from a study of blood T cells in healthy people across ages. Study-wide results and caveats: In older individuals, TCR beta diversity per million T cells was lower, falling roughly linearly with age. There were more naive CD4+ cells and higher diversity in long-lived donors than in aged donors.

Primed by a sample-barcoded 5' primer and a J-beta primer mix, a second PCR proceeded for roughly 6 to 12 cycles. Tags on each cDNA molecule came from a template-switch adaptor with 12 random nucleotides. TCRdb redid the calling of the 5' RACE reads with MiXCR, one entry per CDR3 protein. The table lists around 1,600,000 distinct CDR3 sequences, approximately 42% of them singletons. CDR1 and CDR2 from the germline V gene are SGHKS and YYEKEE (reference sequence). The length of the CDR3 is 14 residues. With 4 bases removed from V and 6 bases from J, the gap between germline ends came to 14 bases. Healthy Russian Caucasian donors spanned ages about 6 to 100 years.

This TCR came from a woman younger than 35 in good health. Sequencing used blood. The rearrangement joins TRBV5-5 to TRBJ2-1; D perhaps matches TRBD2 (6 bases). The CDR3 DNA reads as TGTGCCAGCAGCCTATTGACAGCGGGCAATGAGCAGTTCTTC. This codes for CASSLLTAGNEQFF. The full variable domain, its missing parts supplied by reference TRBV5-5 and TRBJ2-1, is DAGVTQSPTHLIKTRGQQVTLRCSPISGHKSVSWYQQVLGQGPQFIFQYYEKEERGRGNFPDRFSARQFPNYSSELNVNALLLGDSALYLCASSLLTAGNEQFFGPGTRLTVL.